These 5 T cell receptor beta chains originate from one sample sequenced in a study of blood T cell repertoires in COVID-19. The protocol was immunoSEQ multiplex PCR, while the TCRdb copy is restricted to in-frame clones and leaves out a portion. The sample consists of around 37,000 clones, 87% of them appearing once. The sequenced material came from peripheral blood. Receptor source: a man aged 50 to 59 with active or convalescent COVID-19.

This chain connects TRBV7-2 to TRBJ2-2; 8 positions agree with TRBD2. CDR3 length: 15 amino acids. V lost 4 bases to trimming and J lost 6 bases; unmatched junction nucleotides: 7. Germline V gives CDR1 SGHTA, CDR2 FQGNSA. The DNA for the CDR3 is TGTGCCAGCAGCTATCGGACTAGCAGGTCCGGGGAGCTGTTTTTT. Amino acids: CASSYRTSRSGELFF.

V usage is TRBV4-2 and J usage is TRBJ2-1; unclear D gene. CDR1 is LGHNA and CDR2 is YNFKEQ in the germline V gene. The CDR3 covers 13 residues. V was trimmed by 3 bases and J by 7 bases, leaving 10 bases between them. The CDR3 here is CASSQDRLNEQFF. Here the CDR3 DNA reads TGTGCCAGCAGCCAGGATCGACTGAATGAGCAGTTCTTC.

The chain combines TRBV28 with TRBJ2-2; the D gene is possibly TRBD2 (6 bases). The CDR3 is 18 residues long. V gave up 6 bases and J gave up 6 bases, with 26 bases separating them. Germline CDR1 reads MDHEN; CDR2 reads SYDVKM. CDR3 sequence: CASSLPYTTRTFSGELFF. The DNA of the CDR3 is TGTGCCAGCAGCTTACCCTACACGACTAGAACGTTCTCCGGGGAGCTGTTTTTT.

CDR3: CASSLGFNQPQHF. CDR3 nucleotides: TGTGCCAGCAGCTTAGGCTTCAATCAGCCCCAGCATTTT. V is TRBV13 and J is TRBJ1-5; D gene unclear. The CDR3 covers 13 residues. Deletions cut 0 bases from V and 3 bases from J, with 3 bases between. Looked up from germline, CDR1 is PRHDT and CDR2 is FYEKMQ (reference sequence).

This chain uses TRBV19 with TRBJ1-3, with D unclear. The germline V and J ends were trimmed by 6 bases and 4 bases, with 10 bases remaining between them. CDR3 length: 13 residues. Germline-derived CDR1 and CDR2 are LNHDA and SQIVND (reference sequence). CDR3 nucleotide sequence: TGTGCCAGTAGCGTGGCATCGGGAAACACCATATATTTT. Amino acids: CASSVASGNTIYF.